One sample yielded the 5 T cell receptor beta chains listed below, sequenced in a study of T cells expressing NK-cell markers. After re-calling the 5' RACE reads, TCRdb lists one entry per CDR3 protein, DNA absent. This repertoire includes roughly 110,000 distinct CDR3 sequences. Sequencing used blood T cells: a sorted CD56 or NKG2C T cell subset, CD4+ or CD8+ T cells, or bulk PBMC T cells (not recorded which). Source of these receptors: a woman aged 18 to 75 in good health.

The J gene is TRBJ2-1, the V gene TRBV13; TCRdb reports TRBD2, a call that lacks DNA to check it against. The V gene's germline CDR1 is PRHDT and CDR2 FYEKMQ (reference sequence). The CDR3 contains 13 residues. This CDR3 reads CASSLGPSRAGFF. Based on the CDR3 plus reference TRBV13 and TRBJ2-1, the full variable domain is AAGVIQSPRHLIKEKRETATLKCYPIPRHDTVYWYQQGPGQDPQFLISFYEKMQSDKGSIPDRFSAQQFSDYHSELNMSSLELGDSALYFCASSLGPSRAGFFGPGTRLTVL.

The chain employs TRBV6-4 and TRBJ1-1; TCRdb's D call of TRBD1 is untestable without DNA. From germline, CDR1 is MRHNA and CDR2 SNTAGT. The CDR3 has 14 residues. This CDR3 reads CASRPRQGYTEAFF.

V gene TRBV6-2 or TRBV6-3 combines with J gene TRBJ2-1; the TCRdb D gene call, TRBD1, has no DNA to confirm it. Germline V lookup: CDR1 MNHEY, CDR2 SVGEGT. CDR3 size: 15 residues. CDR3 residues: CASSHRGLSGDEQFF.

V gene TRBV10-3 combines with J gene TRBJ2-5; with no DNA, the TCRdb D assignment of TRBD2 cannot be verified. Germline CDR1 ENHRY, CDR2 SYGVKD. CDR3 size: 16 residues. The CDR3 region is CAISEGDYSYQETQYF.

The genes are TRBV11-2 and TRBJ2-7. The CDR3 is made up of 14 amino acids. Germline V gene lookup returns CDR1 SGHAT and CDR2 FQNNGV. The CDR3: CASSPFGGRYEQYF. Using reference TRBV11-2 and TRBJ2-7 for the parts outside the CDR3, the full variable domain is EAGVAQSPRYKIIEKRQSVAFWCNPISGHATLYWYQQILGQGPKLLIQFQNNGVVDDSQLPKDRFSAERLKGVDSTLKIQPAKLEDSAVYLCASSPFGGRYEQYFGPGTRLTVT.